The present T cell receptor beta chain was sequenced within a study of T cells in Graves' hyperthyroidism and ophthalmopathy. Whole-study context: Peripheral blood sampling occurred at initial diagnosis, before any treatment.

Whole-study results and caveats: Ophthalmopathy and stable hyperthyroidism were told apart by a 13 V-J model.

The CDR3 regions of TCR beta were amplified from RNA transcripts. During a first-round RT-PCR of the TCR CDR3, the HTBI primer set was used. TCRdb itself ran the multiplex PCR reads through MiXCR, one entry per CDR3 protein. The sample lists hundreds of thousands of distinct CDR3 sequences, over 15% occurring once. This CDR3 comprises 14 residues. V was trimmed by 6 bases and J by 4 bases, leaving 14 bases between them. This clonotype appeared many times. The target antigen is unknown. Diagnoses used clinical symptoms, serum thyroxine and TRAb, thyroid ultrasound and orbital computed tomography. Each 10 ml fresh peripheral blood draw supplied the PBMCs.

The sample was blood. The clonotype comes from a woman between 18 and 29 years old with Graves' hyperthyroidism. The chain recombines TRBV12-3 or TRBV12-4 with TRBJ2-3; a weak D match, TRBD2 (5 bases). The CDR3 here is CASSRDADADTQYF. CDR3 coding DNA: TGTGCCAGCAGCCGGGATGCAGACGCAGATACGCAGTATTTT.